This section outlines one T cell receptor (beta chain) sequence together with its context. Antigen specificity is unknown. The sample comes from a study of cytomegalovirus exposure and HLA in healthy donors. Notes on the study in general: The only immune exposure information that was available was CMV serostatus. Analysis performed later found under 20,000 TCR beta sequences associated with HLA alleles at 0.05 false discovery rate. Several of the most significant clusters were apparently associated with common viral pathogens in a later analysis.

Regarding donors, all were healthy bone marrow donors. The PCR employed 60 Vbeta primers together with 13 Jbeta primers. Method: immunoSEQ multiplex PCR; TCRdb's copy keeps in-frame clones and lacks some. The table lists 110,000 to 150,000 clones, with approximately 2% in the top ten. From germline, CDR1 is SGHTA and CDR2 FQGNSA. CDR3 length equals 15 residues. The V end lost 0 bases, the J end lost 2 bases, and 7 bases lay between the germline ends. This chain joins TRBV7-2 and TRBJ2-2; D gene unclear. The specimen sequenced was PBMCs. The source of this sequence is a woman aged 18-30 years in good health and CMV-seronegative. The CDR3 reads CASSLALTNTGELFF. CDR3 bases: TGTGCCAGCAGCTTAGCCCTGACTAACACCGGGGAGCTGTTTTTT.